Listed here are 16 T cell receptor beta chains from one sample, sequenced in a study of cytomegalovirus exposure and HLA in healthy donors. Profiling relied on immunoSEQ multiplex PCR, and the TCRdb table lists in-frame clones only, not all of them. The table lists 55,000 to 75,000 clones, 85% to 95% of them singletons, with about 7% in the top ten. Material for sequencing was PBMCs. These receptors all come from a young woman in good health and CMV-seropositive.

By share, this clone ranks as medium-sized. J is TRBJ2-3 and V is TRBV19; perhaps TRBD2 as D (5 bases). The V gene lost 8 bases and the J gene lost 5 bases, with 5 bases spanning the gap. Germline CDR1 and CDR2: LNHDA and SQIVND (reference sequence). This CDR3 spans 10 amino acids. The CDR3 DNA sequence: TGTGCCAGTGAGGGAGATACGCAGTATTTT. As protein: CASEGDTQYF.

The sample holds one count of this clone. The rearrangement links TRBV14 to TRBJ1-2; D perhaps matches TRBD1 (6 bases). Deletions cut 5 bases from V and 7 bases from J, with 11 bases between. The CDR3 has 12 amino acids. CDR1 and CDR2 from the germline V gene are SGHDN and FVKESK. CDR3 sequence (DNA): TGTGCCAGCAGCTCGAACAGGGCTGGCTACACCTTC. It specifies CASSSNRAGYTF.

The CDR3 region is CASRRDRTNTEAFF. The CDR3 nucleotides are TGTGCCAGCAGACGGGACAGAACCAACACTGAAGCTTTCTTT. The chain carries TRBV6-5 and TRBJ1-1; TRBD1 matches 7 bases. CDR3 length: 14 amino acids. Per the germline V gene, CDR1 is MNHEY and CDR2 is SVGAGI. V was clipped by 6 bases and J by 2 bases; unmatched bases: 6.

V gene TRBV4-2 combines with J gene TRBJ1-4; TRBD1 agrees at 7 bases. This CDR3 is 16 amino acids long. The V gene's germline CDR1 is LGHNA and CDR2 YNFKEQ. J was trimmed by 2 bases and V by 1 base; bases with no gene match: 4. This chain's CDR3 is CASSQVPGQTNEKLFF. CDR3 sequence (DNA): TGTGCCAGCAGCCAAGTTCCGGGACAGACTAATGAAAAACTGTTTTTT.

This clone was seen a single time. The chain links TRBV2 to TRBJ2-5, with D maybe TRBD2 (5 bases). The CDR3 spans 13 residues. Trimming left V 4 bases short and J 7 bases short, with 13 bases between. Germline CDR1 is SNHLY and CDR2 is FYNNEI. CDR3 bases: TGTGCCAGCAGTGGCGGGTTGGCGGTGACCCAGTACTTC. Amino acids: CASSGGLAVTQYF.

This clone is a singleton in its sample. For the CDR3, the DNA is TGTGCCAGCAGTTCTCAACGCCTGCGGGGGGCGGGAGGTCAGCCCCAGCATTTT. Translation: CASSSQRLRGAGGQPQHF. This rearrangement joins TRBV5-8 to TRBJ1-5; D is possibly TRBD1 (6 bases). The CDR3 has 18 residues. Germline-derived CDR1 and CDR2 are SGHTS and YDEGEE. The germline V and J ends were trimmed by 5 bases and 6 bases, with 27 bases remaining between them.

This chain joins TRBV18 and TRBJ2-2; TRBD1 aligns across 7 bases. The CDR3 extends over 15 amino acids. Germline V gives CDR1 KGHSH, CDR2 LQKENI. V lost 6 bases, J lost 1 base, and 5 bases stayed unmatched. CDR3: CASSPTGRNTGELFF. The CDR3 DNA sequence: TGTGCCAGCTCCCCGACAGGGAGGAACACCGGGGAGCTGTTTTTT. The whole variable domain, remainder taken from reference TRBV18 and TRBJ2-2, is NAGVMQNPRHLVRRRGQEARLRCSPMKGHSHVYWYRQLPEEGLKFMVYLQKENIIDESGMPKERFSAEFPKEGPSILRIQQVVRGDSAAYFCASSPTGRNTGELFFGEGSRLTVL.

This clone was picked up one time. The V call is TRBV14, the J call TRBJ2-7; weak D call: TRBD2 (6 bases). Trimming removed 4 bases at V and 6 bases at J, with 19 bases between. The CDR3 consists of 15 residues. The germline V gene has CDR1 SGHDN and CDR2 FVKESK. CDR3 sequence (DNA): TGTGCCAGCAGCCCCGACGGCGGGAAGGCCCCCGAGCAGTACTTC. Protein: CASSPDGGKAPEQYF.

The CDR3 bases are TGTGCCAGCAGCCCCGGGACAGGATCGCGAGAGCAGTACTTC. Translating it yields CASSPGTGSREQYF. The chain employs TRBV5-6 and TRBJ2-7; 8 positions agree with TRBD1. V lost 4 bases to trimming and J lost 7 bases; unmatched junction nucleotides: 10. This CDR3 spans 14 amino acids. The germline CDR1 and CDR2 sequences are SGHDT and YYEEEE.

The gene calls are TRBV29-1 and TRBJ2-1; D is ambiguous. The germline gives CDR1 SQVTM, CDR2 ANQGSEA. The germline V and J ends were trimmed by 2 bases and 5 bases, with 13 bases remaining between them. The CDR3 consists of 14 residues. CDR3 bases: TGCAGCGTTGAAATGGGCGCCGGTAACAATGAGCAGTTCTTC. The encoded protein is CSVEMGAGNNEQFF.

This chain joins TRBV27 and TRBJ1-5; unclear D gene. This CDR3 has 18 residues. V gave up 5 bases and J gave up 3 bases, with 23 bases separating them. Germline CDR1 MNHEY, CDR2 SMNVEV (reference sequence). As DNA, the CDR3 is TGTGCCAGCAGTATCGGCAGAACTAACCGAGGGTCCAATCAGCCCCAGCATTTT. This translates into CASSIGRTNRGSNQPQHF.

The chain has TRBV5-5 and TRBJ1-1, with D unclear. The germline V gene encodes CDR1 SGHKS and CDR2 YYEKEE (reference sequence). The CDR3 loop spans 11 amino acids. The V gene lost 3 bases and the J gene lost 7 bases, with 7 bases spanning the gap. CDR3 amino acids: CASSSHGEAFF. The CDR3 coding sequence is TGTGCCAGCAGCTCGCACGGTGAAGCTTTCTTT.

The chain joins TRBV15 to TRBJ2-1, with D tentatively TRBD2 (7 bases). CDR1 and CDR2 from the germline V gene are LNHNV and YYDKDF (reference sequence). The length of the CDR3 is 17 residues. The ends were cut back, 3 bases at V and 9 bases at J, with 24 bases in the middle. As DNA, the CDR3 is TGTGCCACCAGCAGGAGGGGTAAGGGGGAGGGCCGGAGTGAGCAGTTCTTC. As protein: CATSRRGKGEGRSEQFF.

The chain carries TRBV30 and TRBJ1-1; D perhaps matches TRBD1 (5 bases). Trimming left V 5 bases short and J 0 bases short, with 10 bases between. This CDR3 contains 13 residues. Germline CDR1 is GTSNPN and CDR2 is SVGIG (reference sequence). CDR3 protein: CAWGGGLNTEAFF. CDR3 bases: TGTGCCTGGGGGGGAGGACTGAACACTGAAGCTTTCTTT.

The chain has TRBV4-2 and TRBJ2-1; 9 bases fit TRBD2. The CDR3 has 15 amino acids. Trimming removed 4 bases from V and 7 bases from J; junction bases left unmatched: 8. CDR1 and CDR2 (germline): LGHNA, YNFKEQ. CDR3 bases: TGTGCCAGCAGCCCCCTGAAGCGGGGGGTAAATGAGCAGTTCTTC. This sequence encodes CASSPLKRGVNEQFF.

CDR3 region: CASSVARAGSGEAFF. In nucleotides, the CDR3 is TGTGCCAGCAGCGTAGCTAGGGCAGGGTCCGGTGAAGCTTTCTTT. The chain recombines TRBV9 with TRBJ1-1; tentative D call: TRBD1 (5 bases). CDR1 is SGDLS, CDR2 YYNGEE, per germline. The CDR3 has 15 residues. Trimming took 0 bases from V and 7 from J, leaving 16 bases between them.